This T cell receptor (beta chain) was documented in a study of identical twins. Germline V gene data show CDR1 as SGHTA and CDR2 as FQGNSA. CDR3 length equals 11 residues. Template switching added a universal primer site, and cDNA bore unique molecular identifiers. TCRdb analysed the 5' RACE reads with MiXCR anew, one entry per CDR3 protein. The profile shows approximately 1.8 million distinct CDR3 sequences, under 35% of them singletons. The clonotype was recovered from a newborn girl in good health. The chain combines TRBV7-2 with TRBJ2-1; no clear D gene. The J call could be wrong; TRBJ2-7 is a better fit for the DNA end. Input material: cord blood. CDR3 region: CASSSHNEQYF. As DNA, the CDR3 is TGTGCCAGCAGCTCGCACAATGAGCAGTACTTC.